The 29 T cell receptor beta chains presented below share a single source sample, sequenced in a study of blood T cell repertoires in COVID-19. The table came from immunoSEQ multiplex PCR; TCRdb's copy has only in-frame clones and leaves some out. The sample includes 380,000 or so clones, 88% seen only once; the top ten take 2% to 2.5%. The sample consisted of PBMCs or T cells enriched from blood (not recorded which). These receptors originate from a woman aged 40 to 50 with acute COVID-19.

The chain combines TRBV19 with TRBJ1-1; 9 bases agree with TRBD1. The CDR3 is 17 amino acids. V was pared by 3 bases and J by 2 bases, with 10 bases of the junction left unmatched. The V gene's germline CDR1 is LNHDA and CDR2 SQIVND (reference sequence). In DNA, the CDR3 is TGTGCCAGTAGTATTCAGAACAGGGGGCCCACAAACACTGAAGCTTTCTTT. This encodes CASSIQNRGPTNTEAFF. Drawing the rest from reference TRBV19 and TRBJ1-1, the complete variable domain is DGGITQSPKYLFRKEGQNVTLSCEQNLNHDAMYWYRQDPGQGLRLIYYSQIVNDFQKGDIAEGYSVSREKKESFPLTVTSAQKNPTAFYLCASSIQNRGPTNTEAFFGQGTRLTVV.

The genes are TRBV14 and TRBJ2-3; TRBD1 agrees at 7 bases. Trimming cost V 0 bases and J 5 bases; bases outside gene matches: 5. From germline, CDR1 is SGHDN and CDR2 FVKESK. The CDR3 spans 15 residues. The CDR3 bases are TGTGCCAGCAGCCAAGATATCAGGGGGATAGATACGCAGTATTTT. Its protein is CASSQDIRGIDTQYF.

V and J are TRBV11-3 and TRBJ2-1; tentative D call: TRBD2 (6 bases). The germline V gene has CDR1 SGHNT and CDR2 YENEEA. The V end lost 5 bases, the J end lost 0 bases, and 11 bases lay between the germline ends. This CDR3 spans 15 amino acids. The CDR3 is CASSRGTDSYNEQFF. For the CDR3, the DNA is TGTGCCAGCAGCCGCGGGACTGACTCCTACAATGAGCAGTTCTTC.

This chain joins TRBV5-8 and TRBJ1-1; D is perhaps TRBD1 (5 bases). The CDR3 is 14 residues long. Trimming pared 1 base from V and 3 bases from J, leaving 10 bases between. The V gene's germline CDR1 is SGHTS and CDR2 YDEGEE. The CDR3 bases are TGTGCCAGCAGCTTGTTCAGCAGGGACACTGAAGCTTTCTTT. This codes for CASSLFSRDTEAFF.

The chain uses TRBV6-5 and TRBJ2-5, with no clear D. CDR3 length: 12 amino acids. Germline-derived CDR1 and CDR2 are MNHEY and SVGAGI. The ends were cut back, 5 bases at V and 5 bases at J, with 9 bases in the middle. CDR3 region: CASSRLMETQYF. Written as DNA, the CDR3 is TGTGCCAGCAGTCGTTTAATGGAGACCCAGTACTTC.

The chain joins TRBV15 to TRBJ1-4, with TRBD1 as a possible D gene (6 bases). Germline values: CDR1 LNHNV, CDR2 YYDKDF (reference sequence). The V and J ends lost 7 bases and 7 bases respectively, with 19 bases between them. This CDR3 comprises 15 residues. The CDR3 nucleotides read TGTGCCACCACCCCCCTTGGGGGGGCTCCTGAAAAACTGTTTTTT. As protein: CATTPLGGAPEKLFF.

The rearrangement joins TRBV7-9 to TRBJ2-2; D may be TRBD1 (5 bases). Germline V gene lookup returns CDR1 SEHNR and CDR2 FQNEAQ (reference sequence). This CDR3 region has 14 residues. Trimming removed 6 bases from V and 5 bases from J, with 13 bases in between. The CDR3 protein is CASSSQGDTGELFF. The CDR3 DNA is TGTGCCAGCAGTTCCCAGGGTGATACCGGGGAGCTGTTTTTT.

This clone was recorded once. The rearrangement joins TRBV19 to TRBJ1-1; TRBD1 matches at 10 bases. The J segment lost 6 bases and the V segment lost 4 bases, leaving 8 bases of the junction unmatched. From germline, CDR1 is LNHDA and CDR2 SQIVND (reference sequence). The CDR3 covers 15 residues. Here the CDR3 reads CASSTRTGGIPEAFF. The CDR3 DNA reads TGTGCCAGTAGTACGCGGACAGGGGGGATTCCTGAAGCTTTCTTT.

This chain's CDR3 is CASSLMGQTNTEAFF. CDR3 in DNA: TGTGCCAGCAGCTTAATGGGACAAACAAACACTGAAGCTTTCTTT. The V gene is TRBV7-8, the J gene TRBJ1-1, with a tentative D call TRBD1 (6 bases). CDR3 length equals 15 residues. Germline CDR1 reads SGHVS; CDR2 reads FQNEAQ. Trimming stripped 2 bases from V and 2 bases from J, with 12 bases between.

Concerning this clone itself: Other DNA sequences in this sample translate to the same CDR3. The CDR3 loop is CASSLGTVNTEAFF. As DNA, the CDR3 is TGTGCCAGCAGCCTCGGGACAGTGAACACTGAAGCTTTCTTT. The rearrangement links TRBV3-1 (or the pseudogene TRBV3-2) to TRBJ1-1; 7 positions match TRBD1. Germline V gives CDR1 LGHDT, CDR2 YNNKEL (reference sequence). Losses at the gene ends were 4 bases for V and 0 bases for J; bases not matched to a gene: 2. CDR3 length: 14 amino acids.

There are a few counts of this clone. V is TRBV15 and J is TRBJ2-7, with D maybe TRBD2 (6 bases). This CDR3 region has 14 residues. The germline V gene has CDR1 LNHNV and CDR2 YYDKDF (reference sequence). Trimming stripped 1 base from V and 0 bases from J, with 7 bases between. CDR3 sequence (DNA): TGTGCCACCAGCAGAGCCGGGAGCTCCTACGAGCAGTACTTC. Translation gives CATSRAGSSYEQYF.

The genes are TRBV12-2 and TRBJ1-2. TRBV12-2 is a documented pseudogene. The CDR3 length is 13 residues. DNA for the CDR3: TGTGCTTCCCCCGGGAACGCTAACTATGGCTACACCTTC. Translation: CASPGNANYGYTF.

The V call is TRBV28, the J call TRBJ1-3; possibly TRBD1 for D (6 bases). Germline assignment: CDR1 MDHEN and CDR2 SYDVKM. V was shortened by 3 bases and J by 8 bases, with 17 bases between the two germline ends. CDR3 length: 15 residues. CDR3 bases: TGTGCCAGCAGTTTTCCTCGGGGAGGGGGTGACACCATATATTTT. This gives the protein CASSFPRGGGDTIYF.

Only a few counts were recorded for this clone. V gene TRBV2 combines with J gene TRBJ1-3; D gene unclear. The CDR3 is 15 amino acids. Germline CDR1 is SNHLY and CDR2 is FYNNEI. V lost 4 bases, J lost 1 base, and 11 bases lay in between. In DNA form, the CDR3 reads TGTGCCAGCAGTGGAAACCCCAGGTCTGGAAACACCATATATTTT. Translation gives CASSGNPRSGNTIYF.

V gene TRBV2 combines with J gene TRBJ1-6; TRBD1 agrees at 7 bases. The CDR3 has 15 residues. Per the germline V gene, CDR1 is SNHLY and CDR2 is FYNNEI. The trim removed 4 bases at V and 4 bases at J, leaving 4 bases unmatched. DNA of the CDR3: TGTGCCAGCAGTGCCGAACAGGGGTATAATTCACCCCTCCACTTT. This encodes CASSAEQGYNSPLHF.

The J gene is TRBJ1-4, the V gene TRBV15, with a weak D call TRBD1 (5 bases). CDR3 length equals 15 residues. Germline V CDR1 and CDR2: LNHNV, YYDKDF (reference sequence). V shed 0 bases and J shed 8 bases, with 13 bases lying between them. CDR3 sequence reads: CATSRDLGEDEKLFF. In DNA form, the CDR3 reads TGTGCCACCAGCAGAGACTTGGGGGAGGACGAAAAACTGTTTTTT.

The chain links TRBV5-6 to TRBJ1-1, with D tentatively TRBD1 (6 bases). Between the trimmed V and J ends, which lost 3 bases and 0 bases, there was a span of 9 bases. The CDR3 contains 14 residues. Germline lookup yields CDR1 SGHDT and CDR2 YYEEEE. Written as DNA, the CDR3 is TGTGCCAGCAGCTGGAACAGGGTGAACACTGAAGCTTTCTTT. Its translation is CASSWNRVNTEAFF. Drawing the rest from reference TRBV5-6 and TRBJ1-1, the complete variable domain is DAGVTQSPTHLIKTRGQQVTLRCSPKSGHDTVSWYQQALGQGPQFIFQYYEEEERQRGNFPDRFSGHQFPNYSSELNVNALLLGDSALYLCASSWNRVNTEAFFGQGTRLTVV.

The genes are TRBV18 and TRBJ2-3, with 8 positions matching TRBD2. Losses at the gene ends were 3 bases for V and 2 bases for J; bases not matched to a gene: 4. CDR3 length: 15 residues. From germline, CDR1 is KGHSH and CDR2 LQKENI. CDR3 amino acids: CASSPILADTDTQYF. The CDR3 DNA follows: TGTGCCAGCTCACCTATACTAGCGGACACAGATACGCAGTATTTT.

The rearrangement uses TRBV4-2 and TRBJ1-1, with 8 bases matching TRBD1. The CDR3 is 15 amino acids. J was trimmed by 3 bases and V by 2 bases; bases with no gene match: 5. The germline gives CDR1 LGHNA, CDR2 YNFKEQ. This chain's CDR3 is CASSQPGQGHTEAFF. DNA for the CDR3: TGTGCCAGCAGCCAACCCGGACAGGGTCACACTGAAGCTTTCTTT.

The chain recombines TRBV5-1 with TRBJ2-5; D might be TRBD2 (7 bases). The CDR3 sequence is 15 residues long. V gave up 7 bases and J gave up 1 base, with 17 bases separating them. The germline gives CDR1 SGHRS, CDR2 YFSETQ. The chain's CDR3 is CASSKLGGLQETQYF. CDR3 DNA: TGCGCCAGCTCCAAGTTGGGGGGGCTCCAAGAGACCCAGTACTTC. The complete variable domain, with remaining parts taken from reference TRBV5-1 and TRBJ2-5, reads KAGVTQTPRYLIKTRGQQVTLSCSPISGHRSVSWYQQTPGQGLQFLFEYFSETQRNKGNFPGRFSGRQFSNSRSEMNVSTLELGDSALYLCASSKLGGLQETQYFGPGTRLLVL.

The chain carries TRBV19 and TRBJ1-5; D perhaps matches TRBD1 (6 bases). The V gene's germline CDR1 is LNHDA and CDR2 SQIVND (reference sequence). V dropped 10 bases and J dropped 0 bases, with 16 bases sitting between them. This CDR3 is built from 15 residues. The CDR3 coding sequence is TGTGCCACAGCGGGACACGGGTATAGCAATCAGCCCCAGCATTTT. Translating gives CATAGHGYSNQPQHF.

In DNA, the CDR3 is TGTGCCAGTAGTATGCCGGGGGTCGAGGGCATGAACACTGAAGCTTTCTTT. This translates into CASSMPGVEGMNTEAFF. The rearrangement links TRBV19 to TRBJ1-1; D possibly corresponds to TRBD1 (5 bases). With 3 bases removed from V and 0 bases from J, the gap between germline ends came to 17 bases. This CDR3 is built from 17 residues. Germline CDR1 is LNHDA and CDR2 is SQIVND (reference sequence).

Only one count was recorded for this clone. V gene TRBV27 combines with J gene TRBJ2-1; D is possibly TRBD1 (5 bases). The V end was cut by 8 bases, the J end by 8 bases, with 16 bases between. Germline loops: CDR1 MNHEY, CDR2 SMNVEV (reference sequence). CDR3 length equals 13 residues. CDR3 sequence reads: CASGVSWGHEQFF. The DNA for the CDR3 is TGTGCCAGCGGCGTAAGTTGGGGCCATGAGCAGTTCTTC.

The chain joins TRBV19 to TRBJ1-5, with a tentative D call TRBD1 (5 bases). Germline V lookup: CDR1 LNHDA, CDR2 SQIVND (reference sequence). The CDR3 runs to 13 residues. Trimming pared 3 bases from V and 6 bases from J, leaving 9 bases between. DNA for the CDR3: TGTGCCAGTAGTATTAGCAGGGTTCAGCCCCAGCATTTT. It specifies CASSISRVQPQHF.

This chain joins TRBV2 and TRBJ1-1; unclear D gene. CDR1 and CDR2 from the germline V gene are SNHLY and FYNNEI. V lost 5 bases, J lost 6 bases, and 16 bases lay in between. This CDR3 is 14 amino acids long. The CDR3 loop reads CASSTGIRDAEAFF. DNA for the CDR3: TGTGCCAGCAGTACCGGGATTAGGGATGCTGAAGCTTTCTTT.

The chain uses TRBV27 and TRBJ1-2, with a possible D match to TRBD1 (5 bases). The CDR3 consists of 12 residues. Germline lookup yields CDR1 MNHEY and CDR2 SMNVEV (reference sequence). Trimming left V 5 bases short and J 8 bases short, with 12 bases between. DNA of the CDR3: TGTGCCAGCAGTACGACCGGGGGGGGCTACACCTTC. This sequence encodes CASSTTGGGYTF.

The chain uses TRBV28 and TRBJ2-2, with a weak D call TRBD2 (6 bases). In germline, CDR1 is MDHEN, CDR2 SYDVKM. This CDR3 contains 18 residues. With 6 bases removed from V and 1 base from J, the gap between germline ends came to 21 bases. CDR3 DNA sequence: TGTGCCAGCAGAAAAAAGGCAATCCGGGACTTGAACACCGGGGAGCTGTTTTTT. Translating it yields CASRKKAIRDLNTGELFF.

This chain's CDR3 is CASSIRQGGTEAFF. CDR3 coding DNA: TGTGCCAGCAGCATCAGACAGGGCGGCACTGAAGCTTTCTTT. The chain has TRBV11-2 and TRBJ1-1; 7 bases agree with TRBD1. The CDR3 length is 14 residues. Germline CDR1 is SGHAT and CDR2 is FQNNGV. J was trimmed by 4 bases and V by 5 bases; bases with no gene match: 7.

V is TRBV21-1 and J is TRBJ1-2; whether TRBD1, the table's D call, matches the DNA was not checked. TRBV21-1 is a pseudogene segment. The CDR3 has 15 residues. DNA for the CDR3: TGTGCCAGCAGCAAAGGCATTCAACAGACCTATGGCTACACCTTC. Translating gives CASSKGIQQTYGYTF.